Presented here are 11 T cell receptor beta chains from one specimen sequenced in a study of control samples from healthy donors and cancer patients. The protocol was immunoSEQ multiplex PCR, while the TCRdb copy is restricted to in-frame clones and leaves out a portion. There are some 87,000 clones in the sample; 75% to 85% occur only once, and 11% lies in the top ten. Material for sequencing was PBMCs. The receptors derive from a man in his 60s with head and neck cancer.

CDR3 DNA: TGTGCCAGCAGTTTAGGAGGGTTCGATCAGCCCCAGCATTTT. It encodes CASSLGGFDQPQHF. V is TRBV27 and J is TRBJ1-5; unclear D gene. Trimming cost V 2 bases and J 5 bases, with 10 bases left between them. The germline CDR1 and CDR2 sequences are MNHEY and SMNVEV (reference sequence). The CDR3 runs 14 residues.

The V call is TRBV2, the J call TRBJ2-5, with 7 bases fitting TRBD2. The CDR3 runs to 15 residues. Germline CDR1 is SNHLY and CDR2 is FYNNEI. V was pared by 3 bases and J by 7 bases, with 11 bases of the junction left unmatched. Here the CDR3 DNA reads TGTGCCAGCAGTGATCCGTGGGAGGGCGATTGGACCCAGTACTTC. Protein: CASSDPWEGDWTQYF.

The chain is built from TRBV15 and TRBJ2-1; no reliable D call. The V and J ends lost 1 base and 8 bases respectively, with 6 bases between them. This CDR3 comprises 12 residues. Germline CDR1 is LNHNV and CDR2 is YYDKDF (reference sequence). This CDR3 reads CATSRAGDEQFF. CDR3 DNA: TGTGCCACCAGCAGAGCTGGGGATGAGCAGTTCTTC.

V usage is TRBV19 and J usage is TRBJ1-5, with 8 positions matching TRBD1. The CDR3 contains 17 residues. After removal of 5 bases from V and 3 bases from J, the junction contained 12 bases not matched to a gene. CDR1 and CDR2 (germline): LNHDA, SQIVND (reference sequence). The CDR3 protein is CASSSLWMDRDNQPQHF. CDR3 in DNA: TGTGCCAGTAGTTCCCTTTGGATGGACAGGGACAATCAGCCCCAGCATTTT.

The V call is TRBV19, the J call TRBJ2-7; tentative D call: TRBD2 (5 bases). Between the trimmed V and J ends, which lost 5 bases and 4 bases, there was a span of 18 bases. This CDR3 contains 15 residues. The V gene's germline CDR1 is LNHDA and CDR2 SQIVND (reference sequence). The CDR3 DNA is TGTGCCAGTAGTGGAGGCGGCAGGCGTCTTTACGAGCAGTACTTC. Amino acid sequence: CASSGGGRRLYEQYF.

The V call is TRBV7-9, the J call TRBJ2-7; D not resolved. The CDR3 runs 14 residues. The germline V gene encodes CDR1 SEHNR and CDR2 FQNEAQ (reference sequence). Trimming removed 5 bases from V and 1 base from J, with 12 bases in between. In DNA, the CDR3 is TGTGCCAGCAGCCCTCGGGCAGCTTCCTACGAGCAGTACTTC. Protein: CASSPRAASYEQYF. Supplemented by reference TRBV7-9 and TRBJ2-7, the full variable domain reads DTGVSQNPRHKITKRGQNVTFRCDPISEHNRLYWYRQTLGQGPEFLTYFQNEAQLEKSRLLSDRFSAERPKGSFSTLEIQRTEQGDSAMYLCASSPRAASYEQYFGPGTRLTVT.

The chain links TRBV18 to TRBJ2-2; unclear D gene. The CDR3 extends over 15 amino acids. V lost 0 bases, J lost 0 bases, and 5 bases lay in between. Germline CDR1 reads KGHSH; CDR2 reads LQKENI. The CDR3 protein is CASSPPAANTGELFF. The CDR3 DNA reads as TGTGCCAGCTCACCACCGGCAGCGAACACCGGGGAGCTGTTTTTT.

The chain uses TRBV19 and TRBJ2-3, with 12 bases fitting TRBD1. The junction had 7 bases not matched to a gene; V was cut back by 4 bases and J by 2 bases. The V gene's germline CDR1 is LNHDA and CDR2 SQIVND (reference sequence). The CDR3 loop spans 17 amino acids. The CDR3 coding sequence is TGTGCCAGTAGTAGGGGACAGGGGGCCCATATCACAGATACGCAGTATTTT. This codes for CASSRGQGAHITDTQYF.

This chain uses TRBV11-2 with TRBJ2-7, with 7 nucleotides matching TRBD1. The CDR3 covers 14 residues. Trimming removed 5 bases from V and 2 bases from J; junction bases left unmatched: 6. From germline, CDR1 is SGHAT and CDR2 FQNNGV. This CDR3 is CASSKGQLTYEQYF. In nucleotides, the CDR3 is TGTGCCAGCAGCAAGGGACAGCTTACCTACGAGCAGTACTTC.

The chain joins TRBV27 to TRBJ2-1; D is undetermined. The CDR3 contains 14 residues. Trimming took 2 bases from V and 5 from J, leaving 10 bases between them. Germline loops: CDR1 MNHEY, CDR2 SMNVEV (reference sequence). CDR3 sequence reads: CASSLLGRNNEQFF. CDR3 DNA: TGTGCCAGCAGTTTACTCGGCCGGAACAATGAGCAGTTCTTC.

The chain employs TRBV24-1 and TRBJ1-5, with a weak D call TRBD1 (6 bases). The CDR3 is 15 amino acids. Deletions cut 11 bases from V and 0 bases from J, with 16 bases between. Germline loops: CDR1 KGHDR, CDR2 SFDVKD. CDR3 nucleotide sequence: TGTGCCAACACGAACAGGGCTTATAGCAATCAGCCCCAGCATTTT. Its protein is CANTNRAYSNQPQHF.